The following is a T cell receptor beta chain sequence with its context. This entry belongs to a study of T cells after yellow fever vaccination. TCRdb reanalysed the 5' RACE reads using MiXCR and keeps one entry per CDR3 protein. The sample comprises about 350,000 distinct CDR3 sequences, over 4% of which are singletons, and around 25% rests with the top ten. The CDR3 is made up of 16 amino acids. Germline CDR1 reads SEHNR; CDR2 reads FQNEAQ (reference sequence). V dropped 5 bases and J dropped 3; count of bases not matched to a gene: 7. The receptor's source is a man aged 18 to 35 who received the YFV17D yellow fever vaccine. Here the sequenced sample was PBMCs, taken 5 days after the yellow fever booster vaccination. The chain is built from TRBV7-9 and TRBJ2-3, with 11 bases fitting TRBD1. CDR3 amino acids: CASSHRTGGRTDTQYF. The CDR3 DNA reads as TGTGCCAGCAGCCACCGGACAGGGGGCAGGACAGATACGCAGTATTTT.